A single sample gave rise to the 26 T cell receptor beta chains below, sequenced in a study of T cells in tuberculosis. The protocol was immunoSEQ multiplex PCR, while the TCRdb copy is restricted to in-frame clones and leaves out a portion. The table lists more than 45,000 clones, around 90% of them singletons. Sorting used thawed, overnight-rested PBMC stained with anti-CD3, a viability dye and GMM-loaded CD1B tetramer. C32 glucose monomycolate from Rhodococcus equi was loaded onto the CD1B tetramers. Sequencing used CD1b-GMM tetramer-negative cells sorted from PBMCs. These receptors all stem from an adult woman with latent tuberculosis.

V gene TRBV7-9 combines with J gene TRBJ2-7; 11 nucleotides match TRBD1. Trimming removed 4 bases from V and 0 bases from J; junction bases left unmatched: 2. Germline V CDR1 and CDR2: SEHNR, FQNEAQ (reference sequence). The CDR3 loop spans 15 amino acids. CDR3 bases: TGTGCCAGCAGCTCCGGACAGGGGGCCTCCTACGAGCAGTACTTC. Translated, it gives CASSSGQGASYEQYF.

This clone appeared a single time. The chain links TRBV7-9 to TRBJ1-3; D is unresolved. Per the germline V gene, CDR1 is SEHNR and CDR2 is FQNEAQ (reference sequence). The CDR3 loop spans 14 amino acids. V dropped 5 bases and J dropped 0 bases, with 8 bases sitting between them. The CDR3 sequence: CASSLQSSGNTIYF. In DNA, the CDR3 is TGTGCCAGCAGCCTACAGAGCTCTGGAAACACCATATATTTT.

This sequence joins TRBV9 and TRBJ1-3; D gene ambiguous. There are 16 residues in the CDR3. The germline V and J ends were trimmed by 5 bases and 5 bases, with 20 bases remaining between them. Germline V gene lookup returns CDR1 SGDLS and CDR2 YYNGEE. CDR3 in amino acids: CASSDTDVVLRNTIYF. In DNA, the CDR3 is TGTGCCAGCAGTGACACCGACGTTGTGCTTAGAAACACCATATATTTT.

This chain uses TRBV4-1 with TRBJ1-1; 7 nucleotides agree with TRBD1. The CDR3 contains 16 residues. The J segment lost 4 bases and the V segment lost 0 bases, leaving 8 bases of the junction unmatched. Germline V gene sequence: CDR1 MGHRA, CDR2 YSYEKL. The CDR3 loop reads CASSQDHRTGLTEAFF. CDR3 DNA sequence: TGCGCCAGCAGCCAAGATCACCGGACAGGACTCACTGAAGCTTTCTTT.

The sample holds one count of this clone. CDR3 coding DNA: TGTGCCAGCAGTTACGACAGGGCTGAAGAGACCCAGTACTTC. Translated, it gives CASSYDRAEETQYF. The chain links TRBV2 to TRBJ2-5, with 7 nucleotides matching TRBD1. CDR3 length equals 14 residues. After removal of 5 bases from V and 3 bases from J, the junction contained 6 bases not matched to a gene. Germline CDR1 SNHLY, CDR2 FYNNEI.

The chain couples TRBV5-5 to TRBJ2-5; 8 bases fit TRBD1. This CDR3 contains 15 residues. CDR1 is SGHKS and CDR2 is YYEKEE in the germline V gene (reference sequence). V gave up 4 bases and J gave up 5 bases; unmatched junction bases: 10. This CDR3 is CASSGGAGGLETQYF. CDR3 nucleotides: TGTGCCAGCAGCGGGGGTGCAGGGGGCTTGGAGACCCAGTACTTC.

The chain recombines TRBV4-3 with TRBJ2-3; 8 bases agree with TRBD2. V was clipped by 0 bases and J by 2 bases; unmatched bases: 4. Looked up from germline, CDR1 is LGHNA and CDR2 is YSLEER. The CDR3 runs 16 residues. The CDR3 DNA reads as TGCGCCAGCAGCCAAGACTTAGCGGGGTTCACAGATACGCAGTATTTT. Encoded protein: CASSQDLAGFTDTQYF.

The rearrangement uses TRBV27 and TRBJ2-1; tentative D call: TRBD2 (6 bases). The germline V and J ends were trimmed by 3 bases and 10 bases, with 10 bases remaining between them. This CDR3 comprises 12 residues. Germline V gene lookup returns CDR1 MNHEY and CDR2 SMNVEV (reference sequence). Written as DNA, the CDR3 is TGTGCCAGCAGTTTGCCTGGGAGGGAGCAGTTCTTC. It codes for CASSLPGREQFF.

This rearrangement joins TRBV9 to TRBJ2-1, with 12 bases lining up with TRBD2. Looked up from germline, CDR1 is SGDLS and CDR2 is YYNGEE. The CDR3 runs 16 residues. J was trimmed by 10 bases and V by 0 bases; bases with no gene match: 8. CDR3 bases: TGTGCCAGCAGCGTAGGGACTAGCGGGAAGACGGACGAGCAGTTCTTC. It translates to CASSVGTSGKTDEQFF.

CDR3 region: CASSLGLAGADTQYF. The CDR3 nucleotides read TGTGCCAGCAGCCTGGGACTAGCGGGAGCAGATACGCAGTATTTT. The chain employs TRBV7-9 and TRBJ2-3, with 14 bases aligning to TRBD2. In germline, CDR1 is SEHNR, CDR2 FQNEAQ (reference sequence). The trim removed 5 bases at V and 4 bases at J, leaving 2 bases unmatched. This CDR3 has 15 residues.

CDR3 loop: CASSMTDSSYEQYF. The CDR3 DNA reads TGTGCCAGCAGCATGACAGATAGCTCCTACGAGCAGTACTTC. The chain combines TRBV5-6 with TRBJ2-5, with TRBD1 as a possible D gene (5 bases). The end of the DNA fits TRBJ2-7 better, so the J call may be wrong. CDR1 is SGHDT and CDR2 is YYEEEE in the germline V gene. The CDR3 totals 14 residues.

The chain couples TRBV25-1 to TRBJ2-1; 7 bases map to TRBD1. The V and J ends lost 11 bases and 0 bases, in that order; junction bases with no gene match: 10. Germline values: CDR1 MGHDK, CDR2 SYGVNS. The CDR3 contains 15 residues. In DNA, the CDR3 is TGTGCCCGCACAAGGGGACAGAGCTCCTACAATGAGCAGTTCTTC. Amino acid sequence: CARTRGQSSYNEQFF.

The chain couples TRBV11-3 to TRBJ2-5; 10 nucleotides match TRBD1. V lost 5 bases to trimming and J lost 4 bases; unmatched junction nucleotides: 10. Per germline, CDR1 SGHNT and CDR2 YENEEA. The CDR3 totals 16 residues. The CDR3: CASSDRGRDRGETQYF. The DNA of the CDR3 is TGTGCCAGCAGCGACAGGGGGCGAGATCGGGGAGAGACCCAGTACTTC.

This clone was found a few times. This chain joins TRBV7-2 and TRBJ2-1, with TRBD2 identical over 9 bases. The CDR3 is 14 amino acids. Germline lookup yields CDR1 SGHTA and CDR2 FQGNSA. With 3 bases clipped from V and 6 bases from J, the junction kept 3 bases outside the gene matches. The CDR3 DNA follows: TGTGCCAGCAGCTTTAGCGGGGGAGCCAATGAGCAGTTCTTC. Encoded protein: CASSFSGGANEQFF.

The CDR3 is CASSSYRGGNTQYF. The DNA of the CDR3 is TGTGCCAGCAGCTCCTACAGGGGGGGGAATACCCAGTACTTC. V usage is TRBV7-2 and J usage is TRBJ2-5; a possible D gene is TRBD1 (8 bases). The CDR3 contains 14 residues. Germline assignment: CDR1 SGHTA and CDR2 FQGNSA. The V gene lost 4 bases and the J gene lost 8 bases, with 17 bases spanning the gap.

The chain employs TRBV19 and TRBJ2-7, with 8 positions matching TRBD1. Germline V gives CDR1 LNHDA, CDR2 SQIVND (reference sequence). Trimming removed 1 base from V and 3 bases from J; junction bases left unmatched: 2. The CDR3 extends over 14 amino acids. As DNA, the CDR3 is TGTGCCAGTAGTATAGGGACAGGGAACTACGAGCAGTACTTC. Protein: CASSIGTGNYEQYF.

The chain employs TRBV6-5 and TRBJ2-4; 11 positions agree with TRBD1. The germline CDR1 and CDR2 sequences are MNHEY and SVGAGI. The CDR3 consists of 13 residues. The V segment lost 9 bases and the J segment 3 bases; nucleotides outside the gene matches: 1. The chain's CDR3 is CASGTGGKNIQYF. Written as DNA, the CDR3 is TGTGCCAGTGGGACAGGGGGCAAAAACATTCAGTACTTC.

The chain joins TRBV28 to TRBJ2-1; the match to TRBD1 covers 10 bases. The CDR3 runs to 16 residues. J gave up 9 bases and V 7 bases, and 15 bases lay outside the gene matches. Looked up from germline, CDR1 is MDHEN and CDR2 is SYDVKM. The DNA of the CDR3 is TGTGCCAGCACCACCCCGGGGACAGGGGTGTGGGGTGAGCAGTTCTTC. Translated, it gives CASTTPGTGVWGEQFF.

This chain joins TRBV6-5 and TRBJ1-2; tentatively, D is TRBD1 (6 bases). Per the germline V gene, CDR1 is MNHEY and CDR2 is SVGAGI. The CDR3 has 15 residues. V lost 4 bases to trimming and J lost 6 bases, with 18 bases between them. The CDR3 DNA reads as TGTGCCAGCAGTTCCGGGACATTGAGTGGCAATGGCTACACCTTC. Translated: CASSSGTLSGNGYTF.

This sequence joins TRBV5-4 and TRBJ2-5; TRBD1 is a possible D gene (6 bases). The CDR3 contains 14 residues. Germline assignment: CDR1 SGHNT and CDR2 YYREEE (reference sequence). The ends were cut back, 3 bases at V and 2 bases at J, with 11 bases in the middle. The CDR3 sequence is CASSWRTVQETQYF. The CDR3 nucleotides are TGTGCCAGCAGCTGGCGGACAGTTCAAGAGACCCAGTACTTC.

Remarks on this clone: Sequence at one end of the junction differs from germline and may be a read error. V and J are TRBV2 and TRBJ2-3; the match to TRBD2 covers 11 bases. The CDR3 spans 16 residues. Per the germline V gene, CDR1 is SNHLY and CDR2 is FYNNEI. The CDR3: CASREDSGGDADTQYF. The CDR3, as DNA: TGTGCCAGCAGGGAAGATAGCGGGGGGGACGCAGATACGCAGTATTTT.

The V gene is TRBV11-2, the J gene TRBJ2-3; D ambiguous. CDR3 size: 16 residues. From germline, CDR1 is SGHAT and CDR2 FQNNGV. Trimming removed 2 bases from V and 0 bases from J, with 12 bases in between. The CDR3 DNA is TGTGCCAGCAGCTTATTGCTAGGCCCTAGCACAGATACGCAGTATTTT. It encodes CASSLLLGPSTDTQYF.

The chain is built from TRBV28 and TRBJ2-1, with a possible D match to TRBD1 (6 bases). CDR1 is MDHEN and CDR2 is SYDVKM in the germline V gene. V gave up 6 bases and J gave up 8 bases, with 8 bases separating them. The CDR3 is made up of 11 amino acids. Written as DNA, the CDR3 is TGTGCCAGCAGGACAGGACATGAGCAGTTCTTC. Translation gives CASRTGHEQFF.

This chain uses TRBV7-3 with TRBJ2-3; D possibly corresponds to TRBD1 (6 bases). The CDR3 length is 15 residues. V lost 5 bases to trimming and J lost 2 bases, with 14 bases between them. Germline-derived CDR1 and CDR2 are SGHTA and FQGTGA. The CDR3 is CASSATGTSTDTQYF. DNA of the CDR3: TGTGCCAGCAGCGCGACCGGGACATCCACAGATACGCAGTATTTT.

The chain carries TRBV4-2 and TRBJ2-7, with D uncertain. This CDR3 region has 14 residues. The germline V gene has CDR1 LGHNA and CDR2 YNFKEQ. Trimming took 1 base from V and 1 from J, leaving 8 bases between them. CDR3 in amino acids: CASSQAQLSYEQYF. The CDR3 DNA reads as TGTGCCAGCAGCCAAGCCCAACTATCCTACGAGCAGTACTTC.

The chain has TRBV4-2 and TRBJ2-3; the match to TRBD2 covers 10 bases. The V and J ends lost 1 base and 3 bases, in that order; junction bases with no gene match: 7. The CDR3 spans 17 residues. Germline CDR1 reads LGHNA; CDR2 reads YNFKEQ. This chain's CDR3 is CASSQVAGTSDTDTQYF. The CDR3 DNA follows: TGTGCCAGCAGCCAAGTGGCCGGGACTAGCGATACAGATACGCAGTATTTT.